The entry that follows covers one T cell receptor beta chain sequence. The source of the sample is a study of blood T cell repertoires in COVID-19. Looking at the study overall: Both acute and convalescent COVID-19 samples were obtained from the United States, Italy and Spain. T cells, B-cell-depleted T cells, or PBMCs provided the cDNA or gDNA that served as material.

Followed longitudinally, the Seattle patients had been enrolled during active infection. Original processing methods: The authors estimated nucleated cell counts from reference gene primer amplification. Assay: immunoSEQ multiplex PCR; the TCRdb copy retains only in-frame clones and omits some. That table supplies the V and J calls and clone size; D and trimming were determined from the DNA. The repertoire has 200,000 to 250,000 clones, 85% to 90% of them found once; the top ten carry around a tenth. J gave up 3 bases and V 6 bases, and 1 base lay outside the gene matches. The CDR3 is 13 amino acids.

Specimen: peripheral blood. V and J are TRBV12-3 or TRBV12-4 and TRBJ1-5, with 8 nucleotides matching TRBD1. This sequence originates from a man in his forties or fifties with COVID-19, enrolled during active disease. The CDR3: CASRGQDNQPQHF. Written as DNA, the CDR3 is TGTGCCAGCAGGGGACAGGACAATCAGCCCCAGCATTTT.